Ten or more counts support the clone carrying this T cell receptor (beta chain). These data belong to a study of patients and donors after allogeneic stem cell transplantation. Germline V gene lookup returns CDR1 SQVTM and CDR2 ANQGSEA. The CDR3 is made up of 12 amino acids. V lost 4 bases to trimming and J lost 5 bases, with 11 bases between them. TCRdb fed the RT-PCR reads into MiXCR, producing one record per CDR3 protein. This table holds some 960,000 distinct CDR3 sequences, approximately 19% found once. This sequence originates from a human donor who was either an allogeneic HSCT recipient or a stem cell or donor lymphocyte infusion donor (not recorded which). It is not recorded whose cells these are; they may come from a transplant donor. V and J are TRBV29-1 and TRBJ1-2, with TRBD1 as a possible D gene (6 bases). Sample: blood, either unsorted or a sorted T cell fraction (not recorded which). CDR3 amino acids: CSVVKGGYGYTF. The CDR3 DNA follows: TGCAGCGTTGTGAAGGGGGGTTATGGCTACACCTTC.